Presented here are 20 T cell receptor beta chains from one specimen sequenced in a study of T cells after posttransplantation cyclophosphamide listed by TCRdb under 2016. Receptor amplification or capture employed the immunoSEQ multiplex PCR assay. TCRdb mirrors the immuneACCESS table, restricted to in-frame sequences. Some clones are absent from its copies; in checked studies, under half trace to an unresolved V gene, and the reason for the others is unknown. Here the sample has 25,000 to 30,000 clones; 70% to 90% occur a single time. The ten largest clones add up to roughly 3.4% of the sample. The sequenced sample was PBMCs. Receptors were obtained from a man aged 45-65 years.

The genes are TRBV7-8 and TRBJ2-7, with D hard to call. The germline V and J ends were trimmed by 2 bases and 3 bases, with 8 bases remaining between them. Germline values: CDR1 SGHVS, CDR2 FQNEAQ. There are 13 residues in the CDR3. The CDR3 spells CASSLSGSYEQYF. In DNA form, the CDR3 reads TGTGCCAGCAGCTTAAGTGGCAGCTACGAGCAGTACTTC. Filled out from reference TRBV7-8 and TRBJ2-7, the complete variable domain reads GAGVSQSPRYKVAKRGQDVALRCDPISGHVSLFWYQQALGQGPEFLTYFQNEAQLDKSGLPSDRFFAERPEGSVSTLKIQRTQQEDSAVYLCASSLSGSYEQYFGPGTRLTVT.

The CDR3 loop is CASSYGRQETQYF. In DNA form, the CDR3 reads TGTGCCAGCAGTTATGGCCGTCAAGAGACCCAGTACTTC. The chain carries TRBV28 and TRBJ2-5; D call uncertain. Trimming took 4 bases from V and 2 from J, leaving 8 bases between them. Germline assignment: CDR1 MDHEN and CDR2 SYDVKM. The CDR3 has 13 amino acids.

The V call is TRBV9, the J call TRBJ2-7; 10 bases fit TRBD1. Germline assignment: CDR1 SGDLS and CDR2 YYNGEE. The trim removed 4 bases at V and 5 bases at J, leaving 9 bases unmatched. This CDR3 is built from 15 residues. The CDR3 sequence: CASSTDRGWSDEQYF. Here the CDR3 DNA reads TGTGCCAGCAGCACGGACAGGGGGTGGTCGGACGAGCAGTACTTC.

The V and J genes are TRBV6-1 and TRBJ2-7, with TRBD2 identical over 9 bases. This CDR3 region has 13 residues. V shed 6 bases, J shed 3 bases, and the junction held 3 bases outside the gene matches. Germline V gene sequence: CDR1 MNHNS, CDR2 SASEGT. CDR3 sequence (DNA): TGTGCCAGCAGCTTAGCGGGAGACTACGAGCAGTACTTC. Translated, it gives CASSLAGDYEQYF.

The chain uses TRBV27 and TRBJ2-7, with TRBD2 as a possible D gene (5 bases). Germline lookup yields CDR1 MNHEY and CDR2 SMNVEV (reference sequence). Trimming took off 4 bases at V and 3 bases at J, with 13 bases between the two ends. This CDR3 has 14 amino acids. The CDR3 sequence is CASSSRTPGYEQYF. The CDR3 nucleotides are TGTGCCAGCAGTTCCCGGACTCCTGGCTACGAGCAGTACTTC.

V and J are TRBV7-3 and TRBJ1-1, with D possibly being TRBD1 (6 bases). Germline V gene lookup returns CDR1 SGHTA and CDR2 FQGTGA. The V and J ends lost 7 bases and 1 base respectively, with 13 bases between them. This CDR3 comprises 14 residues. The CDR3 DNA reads TGTGCCAGCAAGAGGGACACGGCGAACACTGAAGCTTTCTTT. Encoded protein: CASKRDTANTEAFF.

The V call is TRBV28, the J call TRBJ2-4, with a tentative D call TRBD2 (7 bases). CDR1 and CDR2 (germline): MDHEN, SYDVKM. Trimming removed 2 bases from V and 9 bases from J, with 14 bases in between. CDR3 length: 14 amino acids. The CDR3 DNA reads TGTGCCAGCAGTTTAGGGGGGGCGCGGTCCATTCAGTACTTC. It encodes CASSLGGARSIQYF.

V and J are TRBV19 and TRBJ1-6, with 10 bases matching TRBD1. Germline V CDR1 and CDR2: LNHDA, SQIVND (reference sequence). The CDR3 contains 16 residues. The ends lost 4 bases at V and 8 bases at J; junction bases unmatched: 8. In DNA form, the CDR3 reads TGTGCCAGTAGTACGGGGCGTGGGACAGGGGATTCACCCCTCCACTTT. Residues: CASSTGRGTGDSPLHF.

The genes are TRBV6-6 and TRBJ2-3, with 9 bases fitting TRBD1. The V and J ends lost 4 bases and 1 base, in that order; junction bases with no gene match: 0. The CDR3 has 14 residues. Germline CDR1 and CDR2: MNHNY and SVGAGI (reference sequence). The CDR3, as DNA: TGTGCCAGCAGTTGGACAGGGGGCACAGATACGCAGTATTTT. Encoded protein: CASSWTGGTDTQYF.

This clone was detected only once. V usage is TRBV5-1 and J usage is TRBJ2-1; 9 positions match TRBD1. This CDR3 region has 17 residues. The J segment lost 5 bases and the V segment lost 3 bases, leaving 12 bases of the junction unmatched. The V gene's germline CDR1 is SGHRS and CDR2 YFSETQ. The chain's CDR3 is CASSSNPPGQGHNEQFF. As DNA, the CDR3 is TGCGCCAGCAGCTCAAACCCTCCGGGACAGGGTCACAATGAGCAGTTCTTC.

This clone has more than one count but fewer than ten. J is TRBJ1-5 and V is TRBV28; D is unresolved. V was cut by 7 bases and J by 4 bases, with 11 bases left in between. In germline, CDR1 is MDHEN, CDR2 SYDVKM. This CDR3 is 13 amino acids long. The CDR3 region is CASKRTQNQPQHF. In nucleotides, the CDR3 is TGTGCCAGCAAACGGACTCAGAATCAGCCCCAGCATTTT. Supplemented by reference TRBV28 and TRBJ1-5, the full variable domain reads DVKVTQSSRYLVKRTGEKVFLECVQDMDHENMFWYRQDPGLGLRLIYFSYDVKMKEKGDIPEGYSVSREKKERFSLILESASTNQTSMYLCASKRTQNQPQHFGDGTRLSIL.

The CDR3 is CASSLQGPYGYTF. In DNA, the CDR3 is TGTGCCAGCAGCTTACAGGGTCCTTATGGCTACACCTTC. The gene calls are TRBV7-9 and TRBJ1-2, with D perhaps matching TRBD1 (5 bases). The length of the CDR3 is 13 residues. V was cut by 2 bases and J by 5 bases, with 9 bases left in between. Germline lookup yields CDR1 SEHNR and CDR2 FQNEAQ (reference sequence).

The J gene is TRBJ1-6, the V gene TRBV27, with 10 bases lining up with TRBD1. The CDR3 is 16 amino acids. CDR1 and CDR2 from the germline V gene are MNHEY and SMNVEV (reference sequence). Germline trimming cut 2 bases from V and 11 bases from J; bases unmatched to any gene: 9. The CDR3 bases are TGTGCCAGCAGTTTAGTGGGACAGGGGTTATTCACACCCCTCCACTTT. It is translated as CASSLVGQGLFTPLHF.

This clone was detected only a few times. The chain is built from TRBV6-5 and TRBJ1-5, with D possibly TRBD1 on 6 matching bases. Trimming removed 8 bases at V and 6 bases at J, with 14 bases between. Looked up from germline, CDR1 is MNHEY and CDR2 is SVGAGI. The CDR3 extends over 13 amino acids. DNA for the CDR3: TGTGCCAGCTCCTGGGGGCAAGGTCAGCCCCAGCATTTT. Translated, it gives CASSWGQGQPQHF.

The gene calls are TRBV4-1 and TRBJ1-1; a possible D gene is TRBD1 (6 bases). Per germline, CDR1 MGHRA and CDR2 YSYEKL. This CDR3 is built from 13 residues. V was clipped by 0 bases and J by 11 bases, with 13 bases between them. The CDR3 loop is CASSQEQGVRAFF. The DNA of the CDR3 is TGCGCCAGCAGCCAAGAACAGGGTGTGAGGGCTTTCTTT.

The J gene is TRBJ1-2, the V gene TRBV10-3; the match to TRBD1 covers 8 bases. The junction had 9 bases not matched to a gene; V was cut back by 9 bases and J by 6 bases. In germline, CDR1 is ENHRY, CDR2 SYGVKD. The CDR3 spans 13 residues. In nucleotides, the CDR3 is TGTGCCATAGGACAGGGAGAAGGCCATGGCTACACCTTC. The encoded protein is CAIGQGEGHGYTF.

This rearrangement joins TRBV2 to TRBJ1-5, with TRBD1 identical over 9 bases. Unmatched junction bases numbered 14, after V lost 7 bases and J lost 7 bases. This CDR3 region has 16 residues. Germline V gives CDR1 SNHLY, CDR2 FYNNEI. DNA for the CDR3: TGTGCCAGCATTGACCGGGGCGGGGACAGGGTCCAGCCCCAGCATTTT. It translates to CASIDRGGDRVQPQHF.

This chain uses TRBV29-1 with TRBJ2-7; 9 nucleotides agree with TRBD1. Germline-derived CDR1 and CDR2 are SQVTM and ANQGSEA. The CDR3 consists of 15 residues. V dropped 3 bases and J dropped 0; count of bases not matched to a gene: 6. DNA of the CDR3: TGCAGCGTTGAGTACGGGACAGGGAGCTCCTACGAGCAGTACTTC. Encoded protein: CSVEYGTGSSYEQYF.

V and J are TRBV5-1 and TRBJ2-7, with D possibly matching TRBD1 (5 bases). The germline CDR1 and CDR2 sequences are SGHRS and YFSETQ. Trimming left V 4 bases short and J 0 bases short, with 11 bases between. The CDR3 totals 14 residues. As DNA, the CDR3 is TGCGCCAGCAGCATTGACAGTCCCTCCTACGAGCAGTACTTC. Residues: CASSIDSPSYEQYF. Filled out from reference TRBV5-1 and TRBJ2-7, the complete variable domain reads KAGVTQTPRYLIKTRGQQVTLSCSPISGHRSVSWYQQTPGQGLQFLFEYFSETQRNKGNFPGRFSGRQFSNSRSEMNVSTLELGDSALYLCASSIDSPSYEQYFGPGTRLTVT.

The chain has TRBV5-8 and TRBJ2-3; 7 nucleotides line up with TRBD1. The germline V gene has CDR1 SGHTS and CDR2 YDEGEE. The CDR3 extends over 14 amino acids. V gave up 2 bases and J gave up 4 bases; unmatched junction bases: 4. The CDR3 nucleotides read TGTGCCAGCAGCTTTGGACAGGCGGCAGATACGCAGTATTTT. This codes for CASSFGQAADTQYF.